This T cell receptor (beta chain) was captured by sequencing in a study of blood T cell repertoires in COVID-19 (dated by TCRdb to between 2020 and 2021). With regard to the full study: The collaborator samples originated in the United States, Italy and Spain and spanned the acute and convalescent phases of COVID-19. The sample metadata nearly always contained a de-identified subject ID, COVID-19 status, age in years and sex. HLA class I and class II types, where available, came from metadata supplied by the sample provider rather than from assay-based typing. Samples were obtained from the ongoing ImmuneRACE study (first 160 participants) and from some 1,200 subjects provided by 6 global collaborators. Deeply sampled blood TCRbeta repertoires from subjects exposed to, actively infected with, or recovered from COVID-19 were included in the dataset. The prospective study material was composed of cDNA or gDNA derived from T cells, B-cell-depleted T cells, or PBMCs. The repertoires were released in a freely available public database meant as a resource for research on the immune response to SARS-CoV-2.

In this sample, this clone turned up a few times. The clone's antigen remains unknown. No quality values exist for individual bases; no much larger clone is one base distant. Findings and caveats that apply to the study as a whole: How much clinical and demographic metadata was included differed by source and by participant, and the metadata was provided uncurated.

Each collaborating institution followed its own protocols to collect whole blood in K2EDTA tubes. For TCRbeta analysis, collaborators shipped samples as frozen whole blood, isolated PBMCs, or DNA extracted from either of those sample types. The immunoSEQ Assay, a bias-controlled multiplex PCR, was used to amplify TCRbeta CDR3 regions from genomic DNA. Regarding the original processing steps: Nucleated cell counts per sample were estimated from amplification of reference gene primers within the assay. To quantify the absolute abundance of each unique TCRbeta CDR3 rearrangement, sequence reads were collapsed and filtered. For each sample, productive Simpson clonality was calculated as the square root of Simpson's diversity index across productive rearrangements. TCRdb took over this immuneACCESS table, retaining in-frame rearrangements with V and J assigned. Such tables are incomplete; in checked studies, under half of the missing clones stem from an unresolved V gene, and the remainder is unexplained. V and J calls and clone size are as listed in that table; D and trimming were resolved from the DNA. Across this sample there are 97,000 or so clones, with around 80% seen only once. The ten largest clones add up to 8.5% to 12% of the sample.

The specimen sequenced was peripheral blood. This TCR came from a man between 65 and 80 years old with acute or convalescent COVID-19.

The nucleotide sequence reads TGTGCCAGCAGCTATGACAGCTACGAGCAGTACTTC. It is translated as CASSYDSYEQYF. The chain employs TRBV5-4 and TRBJ2-7; the best D guess is TRBD1, with 5 bases matching. CDR1 is given as SGHNT and CDR2 as YYREEE, both from the germline V gene (reference sequence). From the cysteine up to the phenylalanine, the CDR3 has a length of 12 residues. Only the CDR3 DNA stays, 36 bases, in frame from base 1. Trimming at the junction amounts to 3 bases on V and 3 bases on J, and the germline ends lie 7 bases apart.